Listed here are 3 T cell receptor beta chains from one sample, sequenced in a study of cytomegalovirus exposure and HLA in healthy donors. Both 60 Vbeta primers and 13 Jbeta primers went into the PCR. Libraries were prepared by immunoSEQ multiplex PCR; TCRdb keeps only in-frame clonotypes and omits some of them. The repertoire has about 200,000 clones, 82% of them found once; the top ten carry less than 3%. Specimen: PBMCs. These receptors all stem from a woman in her forties in good health and CMV-seronegative.

Turning to this clone: Other DNA sequences in this sample translate to the same CDR3. The chain has TRBV5-1 and TRBJ2-7; D possibly corresponds to TRBD1 (6 bases). The germline CDR1 and CDR2 sequences are SGHRS and YFSETQ. V was clipped by 4 bases and J by 1 base, with 9 bases between them. The CDR3 has 13 residues. This chain's CDR3 is CASSPDSSYEQYF. Written as DNA, the CDR3 is TGCGCCAGCAGCCCGGACAGTTCCTACGAGCAGTACTTC.

The V call is TRBV28, the J call TRBJ1-4; 10 bases are shared with TRBD1. Looked up from germline, CDR1 is MDHEN and CDR2 is SYDVKM. This CDR3 is built from 15 residues. With 8 bases clipped from V and 8 bases from J, the junction kept 11 bases outside the gene matches. The CDR3 here is CASGQGGVLGEKLFF. The CDR3, as DNA: TGTGCCAGCGGACAGGGGGGGGTGTTAGGCGAAAAACTGTTTTTT.

Comment on this clone: It is unclear where the CDR3 begins or ends on the DNA, so no DNA is shown, and the CDR3 is as TCRdb lists it. CDR3 loop: CASSFLWENSQETQYF. The J gene is TRBJ2-5, the V gene TRBV5-4; the table's D call, TRBD2, was not checked against the DNA. Germline lookup yields CDR1 SGHNT and CDR2 YYREEE (reference sequence). The CDR3 is 16 amino acids in total, end residues counted.